These 27 T cell receptor beta chains were sequenced from one sample in a study of CD8+CD57+ T cells in acquired aplastic anemia. Genomic DNA provided the template from which TCR beta VDJ and CDR3 profiles were obtained. MiXCR was run by TCRdb on the reads, yielding one entry per CDR3 protein. The sample consists of approximately 160,000 distinct CDR3 sequences, 35% to 55% of them appearing once. Sequencing input: sorted CD4+, CD8+, or CD8+CD57+ T cells (not recorded which) from PBMCs. These receptor sequences come from a human donor in good health.

This clonotype has a count of ten or more. V gene TRBV19 combines with J gene TRBJ2-5; 7 nucleotides align to TRBD2. Trimming took 9 bases from V and 2 from J; bases not matched to a gene: 9. Germline CDR1 is LNHDA and CDR2 is SQIVND (reference sequence). The CDR3 extends over 14 amino acids. The CDR3: CASQPSGPQETQYF. CDR3 DNA: TGTGCCAGCCAGCCTAGCGGACCTCAAGAGACCCAGTACTTC.

This clonotype was counted once. One junction end does not reproduce the germline sequence, and a read error may be involved. The chain employs TRBV11-2 and TRBJ1-4; the D gene is possibly TRBD1 (5 bases). The CDR3 has 15 amino acids. The germline V gene encodes CDR1 SGHAT and CDR2 FQNNGV. The CDR3 nucleotides are TGTGCCTGCAGCTCGCCGTCCCTAGGGGAGGAAAAACTGTTTTTT. This codes for CACSSPSLGEEKLFF.

The chain employs TRBV11-1 and TRBJ2-2; 9 bases agree with TRBD1. The CDR3 spans 20 residues. V shed 1 base and J 0 bases; nucleotides not matched to a gene: 12. Germline V gene sequence: CDR1 SGHAT, CDR2 FQDESV (reference sequence). The CDR3 nucleotides read TGTGCCAGCAGCTTAGGGAGGAGTTACAGGGGGCTGCCGAACACCGGGGAGCTGTTTTTT. As protein: CASSLGRSYRGLPNTGELFF.

In its sample, this clonotype was seen a few times. The chain employs TRBV27 and TRBJ1-2; the D gene is possibly TRBD1 (5 bases). The length of the CDR3 is 14 residues. The germline V and J ends were trimmed by 2 bases and 7 bases, with 14 bases remaining between them. Germline CDR1 is MNHEY and CDR2 is SMNVEV (reference sequence). The CDR3 DNA sequence: TGTGCCAGCAGTTTAGACAGTCTTATGGGTGGCTACACCTTC. Translated: CASSLDSLMGGYTF.

This clonotype showed up just a few times. A much larger clone lies one base from this, so it may be a read error. The chain couples TRBV14 to TRBJ1-4; tentatively, D is TRBD1 (5 bases). This CDR3 spans 14 amino acids. From germline, CDR1 is SGHDN and CDR2 FVKESK. Written as DNA, the CDR3 is TGTGCCAGCAGCCAAGGAGGAGTGGGGGAAAAACTGTCTTTT. Protein sequence: CASSQGGVGEKLSF.

This clonotype has ten or more counts. This chain connects TRBV2 to TRBJ2-2; D is perhaps TRBD1 (5 bases). Trimming pared 7 bases from V and 0 bases from J, leaving 12 bases between. This CDR3 has 15 amino acids. CDR1 and CDR2 from the germline V gene are SNHLY and FYNNEI. The CDR3, as DNA: TGTGCCAGCATGACAGACGCAGCGAACACCGGGGAGCTGTTTTTT. Its translation: CASMTDAANTGELFF. The variable domain in full, completed from reference TRBV2 and TRBJ2-2, reads EPEVTQTPSHQVTQMGQEVILRCVPISNHLYFYWYRQILGQKVEFLVSFYNNEISEKSEIFDDQFSVERPDGSNFTLKIRSTKLEDSAMYFCASMTDAANTGELFFGEGSRLTVL.

This clonotype was counted at least ten times. The rearrangement links TRBV10-3 to TRBJ2-3; D remains ambiguous. Trimming pared 1 base from V and 2 bases from J, leaving 4 bases between. Germline CDR1 is ENHRY and CDR2 is SYGVKD. This CDR3 comprises 13 residues. CDR3 residues: CAISEYPTDTQYF. The CDR3 DNA sequence: TGTGCCATCAGTGAGTACCCCACAGATACGCAGTATTTT.

Note on this clonotype: Being one base from a much bigger clone, this may be a read error. The chain has TRBV6-1 and TRBJ1-5, with 7 nucleotides matching TRBD1. This CDR3 is built from 15 residues. CDR1 and CDR2 (germline): MNHNS, SASEGT. CDR3 sequence (DNA): TGTGCCGGCAGAGGCAACAGGGGAGGCAATCAGCCCCAGCATTTT. Encoded protein: CAGRGNRGGNQPQHF.

At least ten counts were recorded for this clonotype. The chain employs TRBV4-1 and TRBJ2-7; 7 bases agree with TRBD2. Germline V gene lookup returns CDR1 MGHRA and CDR2 YSYEKL. The CDR3 consists of 15 residues. J was trimmed by 4 bases and V by 1 base; bases with no gene match: 7. CDR3 DNA: TGCGCCAGCAGCCAAGCCTTAGCGGGTCTTTACGAGCAGTACTTC. Translating it yields CASSQALAGLYEQYF.

This clonotype was seen a single time. This clone may be a read error of a much larger clone one base away. This CDR3 fails to terminate in the conserved phenylalanine or tryptophan, so it likely reflects a read error. This chain links TRBV6-5 with TRBJ1-5; tentative D call: TRBD1 (6 bases). The CDR3 has 14 amino acids. Trimming cost V 2 bases and J 4 bases, with 9 bases left between them. In germline, CDR1 is MNHEY, CDR2 SVGAGI. Written as DNA, the CDR3 is TGTGCCAGCAGTTACGGGGACACGAATCAGCCCCAGCATTCT. It yields the protein CASSYGDTNQPQHS.

This clonotype was counted only a few times. The CDR3, as DNA: TGTGCCATCAGATCTGACGGCGCAACTAATGAAAAACTGTTTTTT. It translates to CAIRSDGATNEKLFF. The chain employs TRBV10-3 and TRBJ1-4, with D unresolved. The germline V and J ends were trimmed by 6 bases and 0 bases, with 11 bases remaining between them. Germline CDR1 ENHRY, CDR2 SYGVKD. The CDR3 loop spans 15 amino acids.

This clonotype was seen at least ten times. This chain connects TRBV6-6 to TRBJ2-3, with TRBD1 matching 7 bases. J gave up 2 bases and V 2 bases, and 7 bases lay outside the gene matches. The germline V gene has CDR1 MNHNY and CDR2 SVGAGI (reference sequence). The CDR3 spans 16 residues. CDR3 coding DNA: TGTGCCAGCAGTTACGAAAGGGGGCCCGTCACAGATACGCAGTATTTT. This codes for CASSYERGPVTDTQYF.

This clonotype was detected many times. The gene calls are TRBV9 and TRBJ1-1; D remains ambiguous. From germline, CDR1 is SGDLS and CDR2 YYNGEE. The length of the CDR3 is 16 residues. V shed 0 bases and J shed 7 bases, with 19 bases lying between them. This CDR3 is CASSVGPLGFNGEAFF. The CDR3 nucleotides read TGTGCCAGCAGCGTAGGCCCCTTGGGGTTTAACGGTGAAGCTTTCTTT.

This clonotype was counted ten times or more. The V and J genes are TRBV7-3 and TRBJ2-7, with 9 bases aligning to TRBD2. J was trimmed by 5 bases and V by 5 bases; bases with no gene match: 10. The germline V gene has CDR1 SGHTA and CDR2 FQGTGA. This CDR3 is 15 amino acids long. The DNA for the CDR3 is TGTGCCAGCAGCACGACCGGGACTAGCATGGACGAGCAGTACTTC. This encodes CASSTTGTSMDEQYF.

The chain joins TRBV29-1 to TRBJ2-1; no definite D call. V was shortened by 5 bases and J by 7 bases, with 12 bases between the two germline ends. Germline CDR1 and CDR2: SQVTM and ANQGSEA. The length of the CDR3 is 12 residues. The CDR3 sequence is CSVTTDRNEQFF. The CDR3 coding sequence is TGCAGCGTTACAACGGACCGGAATGAGCAGTTCTTC.

Comment on this clonotype: With a much larger clone just one base away, this may be a read error. The rearrangement links TRBV6-1 to TRBJ1-2; D ambiguous. In germline, CDR1 is MNHNS, CDR2 SASEGT. CDR3 size: 13 residues. CDR3 amino acids: CAGSPWGSYGYTF. CDR3 DNA sequence: TGTGCCGGCAGTCCCTGGGGTAGCTATGGCTACACCTTC.

The J gene is TRBJ2-3, the V gene TRBV2; the D is unclear. V lost 7 bases and J 8 bases, leaving 13 bases between the germline ends. The CDR3 is 12 amino acids. The germline V gene encodes CDR1 SNHLY and CDR2 FYNNEI. The CDR3 nucleotides read TGTGCCAGCAATCTCCTCGTGGGTACGCAGTATTTT. This codes for CASNLLVGTQYF.

This chain links TRBV7-3 with TRBJ2-3; D remains ambiguous. Germline CDR1 and CDR2: SGHTA and FQGTGA. The CDR3 runs 15 residues. V lost 5 bases, J lost 2 bases, and 14 bases lay in between. CDR3 bases: TGTGCCAGCAGCGCGACCGCTGCCCTCACAGATACGCAGTATTTT. This encodes CASSATAALTDTQYF.

This chain uses TRBV4-2 with TRBJ1-1; 8 nucleotides match TRBD1. The CDR3 has 15 residues. CDR1 is LGHNA, CDR2 YNFKEQ, per germline. V lost 2 bases to trimming and J lost 0 bases; unmatched junction nucleotides: 2. As DNA, the CDR3 is TGTGCCAGCAGCCAACAACAGGGGGTGAACACTGAAGCTTTCTTT. As protein: CASSQQQGVNTEAFF.

This clonotype was counted at least ten times. V gene TRBV10-3 combines with J gene TRBJ2-3, with 13 bases aligning to TRBD2. The V gene end was trimmed by 10 bases and the J gene end by 4 bases; junction bases not matched to a gene: 8. This CDR3 has 15 amino acids. The germline V gene has CDR1 ENHRY and CDR2 SYGVKD. The DNA for the CDR3 is TGTGCCACCGGAGGACTAGCGGGGGCCCCAGATACGCAGTATTTT. Its protein product is CATGGLAGAPDTQYF.

V and J are TRBV2 and TRBJ1-5; 8 positions agree with TRBD1. Germline lookup yields CDR1 SNHLY and CDR2 FYNNEI. The CDR3 loop spans 14 amino acids. V shed 1 base and J 7 bases; nucleotides not matched to a gene: 3. CDR3 protein: CASSEGSGGQPQHF. The CDR3 DNA follows: TGTGCCAGCAGTGAAGGGTCAGGGGGCCAGCCCCAGCATTTT.

This clonotype was seen at least ten times. V usage is TRBV5-1 and J usage is TRBJ2-2; D could derive from TRBD1 or TRBD2 (5 bases each). Germline CDR1 is SGHRS and CDR2 is YFSETQ. Trimming stripped 4 bases from V and 2 bases from J, with 6 bases between. The CDR3 totals 13 residues. For the CDR3, the DNA is TGCGCCAGCAGCCGGGACAACACCGGGGAGCTGTTTTTT. It specifies CASSRDNTGELFF.

This clonotype was recorded many times. The V gene is TRBV11-2, the J gene TRBJ1-1, with D hard to call. The CDR3 is made up of 18 amino acids. Trimming took 2 bases from V and 2 from J, leaving 21 bases between them. Germline CDR1 is SGHAT and CDR2 is FQNNGV. Here the CDR3 reads CASSLLAGDPVRNTEAFF. The CDR3 nucleotides are TGTGCCAGCAGCTTACTTGCAGGCGACCCGGTGAGAAACACTGAAGCTTTCTTT.

Regarding this clonotype: It may be a read error: a sequence one base away is much more abundant. The chain recombines TRBV7-2 with TRBJ2-7; D perhaps matches TRBD2 (5 bases). The V and J ends lost 1 base and 2 bases respectively, with 12 bases between them. This CDR3 is built from 15 residues. Germline V lookup: CDR1 SGHTA, CDR2 FQGNSA. CDR3 protein: CASSLVSGAPYEQYF. CDR3 sequence (DNA): TGTGCCAGCAGCTTAGTGAGCGGAGCCCCCTACGAGCAGTACTTC. Combining the CDR3 with reference TRBV7-2 and TRBJ2-7 gives the whole variable domain GAGVSQSPSNKVTEKGKDVELRCDPISGHTALYWYRQSLGQGLEFLIYFQGNSAPDKSGLPSDRFSAERTGGSVSTLTIQRTQQEDSAVYLCASSLVSGAPYEQYFGPGTRLTVT.

The chain recombines TRBV7-6 with TRBJ1-3, with D unclear. Trimming took off 1 base at V and 4 bases at J, with 2 bases between the two ends. The CDR3 sequence is 12 residues long. Germline V lookup: CDR1 SGHVS, CDR2 FNYEAQ. CDR3 sequence (DNA): TGTGCCAGCAGCTTAGAGGGAAACACCATATATTTT. It encodes CASSLEGNTIYF. The full variable domain, rest sourced from reference TRBV7-6 and TRBJ1-3, is GAGVSQSPRYKVTKRGQDVALRCDPISGHVSLYWYRQALGQGPEFLTYFNYEAQQDKSGLPNDRFSAERPEGSISTLTIQRTEQRDSAMYRCASSLEGNTIYFGEGSWLTVV.

The chain uses TRBV2 and TRBJ2-3; TRBD2 matches 11 bases. Germline-derived CDR1 and CDR2 are SNHLY and FYNNEI. The V segment lost 2 bases and the J segment 11 bases; nucleotides outside the gene matches: 18. CDR3 length: 18 residues. The CDR3 protein is CASSEPEMTSGDSLVQYF. The DNA for the CDR3 is TGTGCCAGCAGTGAACCGGAGATGACTAGCGGGGACTCGCTGGTGCAGTATTTT. Combining the CDR3 with reference TRBV2 and TRBJ2-3 gives the whole variable domain EPEVTQTPSHQVTQMGQEVILRCVPISNHLYFYWYRQILGQKVEFLVSFYNNEISEKSEIFDDQFSVERPDGSNFTLKIRSTKLEDSAMYFCASSEPEMTSGDSLVQYFGPGTRLTVL.

Regarding this clonotype: A read error may be the cause here, since a much bigger clone is one base away. The V call is TRBV20-1, the J call TRBJ1-1; 8 bases fit TRBD1. This CDR3 has 11 residues. Germline CDR1 reads DFQATT; CDR2 reads SNEGSKA (reference sequence). The CDR3 nucleotides are TGCTGTGGACAGGGAAACACTGAAGCTTTCTTT. It encodes CCGQGNTEAFF.